A selection of T cell receptor beta chains follows, all from one sample in a study of T cell repertoires in cytomegalovirus infection. MiXCR, applied by TCRdb to the reads, yields one record per CDR3 protein. The sample comprises hundreds of thousands of distinct CDR3 sequences, 11% of which are singletons, and about 10% rests with the top ten. The specimen was PBMCs. Receptor source: a human donor in good health (CMV status not recorded). Some clones in this sample may be carry-over from other donors' samples. The CDR3 runs from the conserved cysteine through the conserved F or W. The D gene is left open where the match is weak. Size values are once, few and many counts, or a class for expanded clones, and some rows have none.

CDR3aa: CASNRFPGVNSPLHF
CDR3nt: TGTGCCAGCAACCGTTTCCCTGGTGTAAATTCACCCCTCCACTTT
abundance: many
d_gene: .
j_gene: TRBJ1-6
v_gene: TRBV7-9

CDR3aa: CASVTDPRVGTEAFF
CDR3nt: TGTGCCAGCGTAACAGATCCTCGGGTGGGCACTGAAGCTTTCTTT
abundance: few
d_gene: .
j_gene: TRBJ1-1
v_gene: TRBV2

CDR3aa: CVSSLSGQIAYGYTF
CDR3nt: TGTGTCAGCTCACTATCGGGGCAAATAGCCTATGGCTACACCTTC
abundance: few
d_gene: .
j_gene: TRBJ1-2
v_gene: TRBV18

CDR3aa: CASSLADRGTQYF
CDR3nt: TGTGCCAGCAGCTTAGCCGACAGGGGTACGCAGTATTTT
abundance: many
d_gene: TRBD1
j_gene: TRBJ2-3
v_gene: TRBV7-9

CDR3aa: CASSGGFPLGNTIYF
CDR3nt: TGTGCCAGCAGCGGTGGTTTTCCGCTCGGAAACACCATATATTTT
abundance: few
d_gene: .
j_gene: TRBJ1-3
v_gene: TRBV9

CDR3aa: CASSRRQGTYNEQFF
CDR3nt: TGTGCCAGCAGTCGCCGCCAGGGGACCTACAATGAGCAGTTCTTC
abundance: many
d_gene: .
j_gene: TRBJ2-1
v_gene: TRBV11-1

CDR3aa: CASSLGHGAGNEQFF
CDR3nt: TGTGCTAGCAGCTTGGGGCACGGAGCGGGGAATGAGCAGTTCTTC
abundance: many
d_gene: TRBD2
j_gene: TRBJ2-1
v_gene: TRBV7-7

CDR3aa: CASSSLRLAGGTDTQYF
CDR3nt: TGTGCCAGCAGTTCCCTAAGACTAGCGGGAGGCACAGATACGCAGTATTTT
abundance: many
d_gene: TRBD2
j_gene: TRBJ2-3
v_gene: TRBV28

CDR3aa: CSARDRRSNSPLHF
CDR3nt: TGCAGTGCTAGAGATCGACGTAGTAATTCACCCCTCCACTTT
abundance: many
d_gene: .
j_gene: TRBJ1-6
v_gene: TRBV20-1

CDR3aa: CASSFPGVPRTEAFF
CDR3nt: TGTGCCAGCAGTTTCCCCGGGGTTCCGAGGACTGAAGCTTTCTTT
abundance: many
d_gene: .
j_gene: TRBJ1-1
v_gene: TRBV12-3/TRBV12-4

CDR3aa: CASSLGPGGGADQPQHF
CDR3nt: TGTGCCAGCAGTCTAGGCCCGGGAGGAGGGGCCGATCAGCCCCAGCATTTT
abundance: once
d_gene: .
j_gene: TRBJ1-5
v_gene: TRBV28

CDR3aa: CASSFSGQVGEDGYTF
CDR3nt: TGCGCCAGCAGCTTCTCGGGACAAGTGGGCGAGGATGGCTACACCTTC
abundance: few
d_gene: .
j_gene: TRBJ1-2
v_gene: TRBV5-1

CDR3aa: CASSPSGAQGEKLFF
CDR3nt: TGTGCCAGCAGTCCCTCAGGGGCGCAGGGTGAAAAACTGTTTTTT
abundance: .
d_gene: .
j_gene: TRBJ1-4
v_gene: TRBV12-3/TRBV12-4

CDR3aa: CSASSSLGGDLRNTEAFF
CDR3nt: TGCAGTGCTAGTTCTAGTCTCGGGGGGGACTTAAGGAACACTGAAGCTTTCTTT
abundance: few
d_gene: .
j_gene: TRBJ1-1
v_gene: TRBV20-1

CDR3aa: CASSQNRGWGPQHF
CDR3nt: TGCGCCAGCAGTCAAAACAGGGGGTGGGGGCCCCAGCATTTT
abundance: .
d_gene: TRBD1
j_gene: TRBJ1-5
v_gene: TRBV23-1